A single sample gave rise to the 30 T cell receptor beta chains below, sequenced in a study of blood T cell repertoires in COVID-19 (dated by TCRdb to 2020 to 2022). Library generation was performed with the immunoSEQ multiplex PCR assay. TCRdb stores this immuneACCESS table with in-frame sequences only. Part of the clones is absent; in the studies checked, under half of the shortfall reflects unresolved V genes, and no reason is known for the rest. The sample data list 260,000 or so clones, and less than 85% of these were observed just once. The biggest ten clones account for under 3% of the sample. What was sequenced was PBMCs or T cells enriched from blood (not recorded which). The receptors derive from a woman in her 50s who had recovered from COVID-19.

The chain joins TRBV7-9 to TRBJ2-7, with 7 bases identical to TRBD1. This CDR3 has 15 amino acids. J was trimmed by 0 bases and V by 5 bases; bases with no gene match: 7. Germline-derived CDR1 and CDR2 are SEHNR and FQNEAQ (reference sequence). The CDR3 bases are TGTGCCAGCAGCCCTAAGACAGGGTCCTCCTACGAGCAGTACTTC. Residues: CASSPKTGSSYEQYF.

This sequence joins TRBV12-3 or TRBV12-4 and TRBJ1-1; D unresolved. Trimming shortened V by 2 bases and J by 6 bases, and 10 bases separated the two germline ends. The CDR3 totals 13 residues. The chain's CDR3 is CASSLRAIAEAFF. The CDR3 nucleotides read TGTGCCAGCAGTTTACGAGCAATCGCTGAAGCTTTCTTT.

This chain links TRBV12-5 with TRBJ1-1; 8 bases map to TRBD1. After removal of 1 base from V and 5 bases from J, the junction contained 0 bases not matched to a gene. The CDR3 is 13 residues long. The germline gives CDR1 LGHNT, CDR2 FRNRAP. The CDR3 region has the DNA TGTGCTAGTGGTTTGGGGACAGGGACTGAAGCTTTCTTT. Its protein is CASGLGTGTEAFF.

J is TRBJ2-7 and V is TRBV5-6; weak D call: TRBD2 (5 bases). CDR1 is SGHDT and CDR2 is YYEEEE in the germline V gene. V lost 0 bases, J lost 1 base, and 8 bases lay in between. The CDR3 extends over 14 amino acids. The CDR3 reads CASSLVRRSYEQYF. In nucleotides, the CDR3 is TGTGCCAGCAGCTTGGTACGGAGGTCCTACGAGCAGTACTTC.

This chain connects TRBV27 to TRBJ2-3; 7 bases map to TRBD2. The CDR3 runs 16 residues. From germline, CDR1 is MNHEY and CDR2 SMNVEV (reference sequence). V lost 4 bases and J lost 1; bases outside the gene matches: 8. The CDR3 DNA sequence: TGTGCCAGCAGTTCCGACCCGAGCGGGGGCACAGATACGCAGTATTTT. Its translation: CASSSDPSGGTDTQYF.

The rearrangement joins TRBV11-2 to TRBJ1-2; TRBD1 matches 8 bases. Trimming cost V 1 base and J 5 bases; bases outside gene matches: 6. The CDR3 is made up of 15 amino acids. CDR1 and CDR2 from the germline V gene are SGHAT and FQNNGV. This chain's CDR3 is CASSLGQGRVYGYTF. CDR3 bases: TGTGCCAGCAGCTTAGGACAGGGGCGGGTATATGGCTACACCTTC.

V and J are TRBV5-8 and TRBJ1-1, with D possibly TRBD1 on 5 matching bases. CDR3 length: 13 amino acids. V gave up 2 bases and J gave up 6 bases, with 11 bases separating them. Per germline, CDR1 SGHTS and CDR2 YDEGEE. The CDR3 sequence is CASSFGDFAEAFF. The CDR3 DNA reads TGTGCCAGCAGCTTCGGGGACTTCGCTGAAGCTTTCTTT.

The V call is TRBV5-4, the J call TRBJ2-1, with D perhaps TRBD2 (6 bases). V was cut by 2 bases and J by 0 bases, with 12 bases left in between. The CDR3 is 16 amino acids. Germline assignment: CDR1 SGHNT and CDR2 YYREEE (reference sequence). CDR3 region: CASSLASVPSYNEQFF. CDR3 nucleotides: TGTGCCAGCAGCTTAGCTAGCGTACCCTCCTACAATGAGCAGTTCTTC.

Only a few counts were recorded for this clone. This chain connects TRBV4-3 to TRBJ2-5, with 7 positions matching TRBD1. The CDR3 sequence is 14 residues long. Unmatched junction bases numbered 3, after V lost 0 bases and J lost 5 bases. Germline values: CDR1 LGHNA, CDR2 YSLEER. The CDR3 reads CASSQENRGETQYF. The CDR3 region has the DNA TGCGCCAGCAGCCAAGAAAACAGGGGTGAGACCCAGTACTTC.

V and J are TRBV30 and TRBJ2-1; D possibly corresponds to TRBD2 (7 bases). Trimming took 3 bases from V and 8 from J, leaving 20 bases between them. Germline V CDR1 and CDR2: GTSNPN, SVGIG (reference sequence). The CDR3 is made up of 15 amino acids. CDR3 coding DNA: TGTGCCTGGAGACTGGGCGGGGGCCCTCGGGATGAGCAGTTCTTC. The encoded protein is CAWRLGGGPRDEQFF.

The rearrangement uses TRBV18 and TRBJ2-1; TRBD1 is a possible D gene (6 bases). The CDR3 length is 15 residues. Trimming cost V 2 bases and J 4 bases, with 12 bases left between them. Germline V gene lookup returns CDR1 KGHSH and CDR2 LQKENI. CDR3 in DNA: TGTGCCAGCTCACCAGCCAGAGGACAGTACAATGAGCAGTTCTTC. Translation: CASSPARGQYNEQFF.

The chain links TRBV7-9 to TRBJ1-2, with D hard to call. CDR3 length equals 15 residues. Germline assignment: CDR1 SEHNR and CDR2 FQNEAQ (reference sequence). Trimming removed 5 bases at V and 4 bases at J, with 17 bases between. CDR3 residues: CASSISSGVGYGYTF. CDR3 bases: TGTGCCAGCAGCATTAGCAGCGGGGTAGGCTATGGCTACACCTTC.

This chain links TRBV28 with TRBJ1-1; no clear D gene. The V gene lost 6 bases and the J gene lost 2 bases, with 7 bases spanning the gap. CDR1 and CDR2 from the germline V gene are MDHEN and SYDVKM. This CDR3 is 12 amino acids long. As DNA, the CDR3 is TGTGCCAGCAGCCCAATTAACACTGAAGCTTTCTTT. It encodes CASSPINTEAFF.

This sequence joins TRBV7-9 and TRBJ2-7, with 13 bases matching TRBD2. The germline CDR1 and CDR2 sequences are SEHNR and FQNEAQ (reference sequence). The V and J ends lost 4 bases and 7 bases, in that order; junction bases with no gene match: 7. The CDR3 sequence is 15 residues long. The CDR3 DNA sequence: TGTGCCAGCAGCTCAACTAGCGGGGGGGCCTGGGAGCAGTACTTC. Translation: CASSSTSGGAWEQYF.

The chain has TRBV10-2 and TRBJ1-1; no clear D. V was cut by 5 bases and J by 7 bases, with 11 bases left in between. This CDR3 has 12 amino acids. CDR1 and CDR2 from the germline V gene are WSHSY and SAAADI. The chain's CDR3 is CASSSRIYEAFF. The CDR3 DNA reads TGCGCCAGCAGTAGTAGAATATATGAAGCTTTCTTT.

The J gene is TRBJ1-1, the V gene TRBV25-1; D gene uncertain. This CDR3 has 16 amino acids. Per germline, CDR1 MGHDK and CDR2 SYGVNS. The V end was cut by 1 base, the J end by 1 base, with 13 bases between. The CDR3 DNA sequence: TGTGCCAGCAGTGAATTTAGCGGGGTTACGAACACTGAAGCTTTCTTT. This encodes CASSEFSGVTNTEAFF.

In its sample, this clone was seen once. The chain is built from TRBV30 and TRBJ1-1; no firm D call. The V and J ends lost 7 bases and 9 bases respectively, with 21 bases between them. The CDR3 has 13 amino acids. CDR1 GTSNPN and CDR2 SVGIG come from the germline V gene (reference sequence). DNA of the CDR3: TGTGCCTCCTTTGGTCGGGAGGTTAATAAAGCTTTCTTT. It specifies CASFGREVNKAFF. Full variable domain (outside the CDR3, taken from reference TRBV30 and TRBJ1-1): SQTIHQWPATLVQPVGSPLSLECTVEGTSNPNLYWYRQAAGRGLQLLFYSVGIGQISSEVPQNLSASRPQDRQFILSSKKLLLSDSGFYLCASFGREVNKAFFGQGTRLTVV.

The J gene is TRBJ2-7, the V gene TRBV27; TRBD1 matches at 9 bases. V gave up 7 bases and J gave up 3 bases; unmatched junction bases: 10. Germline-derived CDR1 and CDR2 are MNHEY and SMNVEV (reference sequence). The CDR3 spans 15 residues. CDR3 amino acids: CASKKFRDRDYEQYF. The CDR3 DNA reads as TGTGCCAGCAAGAAATTCCGGGACAGGGACTACGAGCAGTACTTC.

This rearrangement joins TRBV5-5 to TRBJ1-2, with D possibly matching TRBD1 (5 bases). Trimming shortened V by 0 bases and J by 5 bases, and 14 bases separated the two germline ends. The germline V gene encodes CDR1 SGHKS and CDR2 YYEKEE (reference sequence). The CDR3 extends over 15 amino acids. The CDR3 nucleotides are TGTGCCAGCAGCTTGGGGCAGGGAAATCAATATGGCTACACCTTC. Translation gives CASSLGQGNQYGYTF.

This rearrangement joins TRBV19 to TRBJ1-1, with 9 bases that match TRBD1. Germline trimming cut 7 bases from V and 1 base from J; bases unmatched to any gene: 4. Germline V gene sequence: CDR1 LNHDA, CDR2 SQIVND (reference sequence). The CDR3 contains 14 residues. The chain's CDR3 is CASKDRGRNTEAFF. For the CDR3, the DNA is TGTGCCAGTAAGGACAGGGGACGGAACACTGAAGCTTTCTTT.

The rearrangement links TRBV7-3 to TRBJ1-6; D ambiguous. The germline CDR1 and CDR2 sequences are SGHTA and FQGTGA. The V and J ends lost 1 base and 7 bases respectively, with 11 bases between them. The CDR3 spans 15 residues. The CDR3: CASSLNSVGNSPLHF. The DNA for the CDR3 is TGTGCCAGCAGCTTAAATTCCGTCGGGAATTCACCCCTCCACTTT.

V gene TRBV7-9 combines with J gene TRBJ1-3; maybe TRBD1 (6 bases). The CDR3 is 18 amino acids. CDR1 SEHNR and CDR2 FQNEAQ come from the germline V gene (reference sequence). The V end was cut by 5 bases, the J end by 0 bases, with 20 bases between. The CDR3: CASSLGYPSGVSGNTIYF. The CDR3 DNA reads TGTGCCAGCAGCCTAGGCTACCCGTCAGGGGTCTCTGGAAACACCATATATTTT. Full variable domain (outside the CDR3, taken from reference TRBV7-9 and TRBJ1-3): DTGVSQNPRHKITKRGQNVTFRCDPISEHNRLYWYRQTLGQGPEFLTYFQNEAQLEKSRLLSDRFSAERPKGSFSTLEIQRTEQGDSAMYLCASSLGYPSGVSGNTIYFGEGSWLTVV.

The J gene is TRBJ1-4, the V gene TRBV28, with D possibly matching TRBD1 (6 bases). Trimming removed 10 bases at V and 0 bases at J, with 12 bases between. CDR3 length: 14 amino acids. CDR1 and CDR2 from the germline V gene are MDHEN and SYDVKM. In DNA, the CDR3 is TGTGCCACGAAACAGGGTCCAACTAATGAAAAACTGTTTTTT. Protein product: CATKQGPTNEKLFF.

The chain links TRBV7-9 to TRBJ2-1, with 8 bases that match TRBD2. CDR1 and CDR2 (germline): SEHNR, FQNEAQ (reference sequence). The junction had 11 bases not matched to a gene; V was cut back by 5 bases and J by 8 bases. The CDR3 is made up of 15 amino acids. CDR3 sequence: CASSGQGGGPDEQFF. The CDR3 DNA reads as TGTGCCAGCAGCGGCCAGGGCGGGGGGCCTGATGAGCAGTTCTTC.

The CDR3, as DNA: TGTGCCAGCAGCTTAATGCTGCCGGGAGCGTACAATGAGCAGTTCTTC. This sequence encodes CASSLMLPGAYNEQFF. The J gene is TRBJ2-1, the V gene TRBV11-2, with D maybe TRBD2 (6 bases). This CDR3 contains 16 residues. V was cut by 2 bases and J by 4 bases, with 15 bases left in between. Germline V gives CDR1 SGHAT, CDR2 FQNNGV.

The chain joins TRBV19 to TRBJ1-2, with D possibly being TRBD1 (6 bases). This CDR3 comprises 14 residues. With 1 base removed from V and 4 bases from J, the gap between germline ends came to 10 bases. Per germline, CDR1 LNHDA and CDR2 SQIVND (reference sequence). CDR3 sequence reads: CASSIGQGPYGYTF. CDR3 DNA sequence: TGTGCCAGTAGTATAGGGCAGGGGCCCTATGGCTACACCTTC.

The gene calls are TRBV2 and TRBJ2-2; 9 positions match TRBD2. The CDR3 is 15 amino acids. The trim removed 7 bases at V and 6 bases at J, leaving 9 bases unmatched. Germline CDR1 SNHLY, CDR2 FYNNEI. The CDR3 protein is CASKNSGGAPGELFF. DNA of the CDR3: TGTGCCAGCAAAAATAGCGGGGGAGCTCCCGGGGAGCTGTTTTTT.

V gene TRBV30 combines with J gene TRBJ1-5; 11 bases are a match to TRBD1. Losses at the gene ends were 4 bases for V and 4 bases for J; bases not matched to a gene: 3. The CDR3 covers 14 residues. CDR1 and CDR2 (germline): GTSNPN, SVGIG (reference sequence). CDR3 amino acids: CAWKGQGANQPQHF. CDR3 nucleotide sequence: TGTGCCTGGAAAGGACAGGGGGCGAATCAGCCCCAGCATTTT.

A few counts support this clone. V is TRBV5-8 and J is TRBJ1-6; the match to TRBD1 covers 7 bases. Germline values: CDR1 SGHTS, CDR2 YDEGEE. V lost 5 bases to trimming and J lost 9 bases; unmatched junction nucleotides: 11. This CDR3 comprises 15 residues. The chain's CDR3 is CASSYSQGTASPLHF. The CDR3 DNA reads TGTGCCAGCAGTTATTCACAGGGGACGGCTTCACCCCTCCACTTT.

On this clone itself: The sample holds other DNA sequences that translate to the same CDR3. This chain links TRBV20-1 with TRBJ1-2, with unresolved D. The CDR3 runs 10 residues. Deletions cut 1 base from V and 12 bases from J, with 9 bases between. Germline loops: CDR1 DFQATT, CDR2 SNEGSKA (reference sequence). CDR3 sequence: CSARGVGDTF. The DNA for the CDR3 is TGCAGTGCTAGAGGTGTCGGAGACACCTTC.